The present T cell receptor (beta chain) was sequenced within a study of CD8+ T cells in alopecia areata (dated by TCRdb to between 2018 and 2020). Study-wide context: In both human patients and the C3H/HeJ mouse model, the study applied high-throughput TCRbeta sequencing to look at T cell clonal expansion in alopecia areata. In humans, TCRbeta sequencing was performed on scalp tissue and on sorted CD4+ and CD8+ peripheral blood T cells from healthy controls and from patients with patchy or totalis/universalis alopecia areata. Scalp clonality was compared across normal scalp (n=4), patchy alopecia areata scalp (n=8), and alopecia totalis/universalis scalp (n=8). The RNA source kit depended on sample type: the PAXgene miRNA kit for fixed scalp, the miRNeasy kit for PBMCs, and the RNeasy kit for mouse skin. immunoSEQ multiplex PCR using 35 Vbeta forward primers and 13 Jbeta reverse primers was used to amplify TCRbeta CDR3 regions.

PBMCs were separated by density centrifugation and stained for CD3, CD4 and CD8, after which CD4+ and CD8+ T cells were sorted on a FACSAria. Scalp biopsies and blood samples were provided by unaffected controls. Taken from the germline V gene (reference sequence), the CDR1 and CDR2 loops are GTSNPN and SVGIG. Trimming takes 3 bases from V and 0 bases from J, and the germline ends sit 5 bases apart. The CDR3 sequence holds 13 residues, the cysteine and phenylalanine included. CDR3 DNA only is kept here, 39 bases in frame from base 1. Worth noting for this clone: This clone's antigen is unknown. Nothing much larger sits one base from this clone, and base qualities are not available.

The library relied on the immunoSEQ multiplex PCR assay. RNA was extracted from all samples and reverse transcribed into cDNA as template for TCR sequencing. First-strand cDNA was synthesized using SuperScript III with a 2:1 mix of oligo-dT and random hexamers. A synthetic immune receptor repertoire was used to assess amplification bias, and residual bias was removed computationally. Turning to the authors' computational methods: Raw reads were preprocessed to remove errors, and CDR3 was defined by IMGT conventions from the conserved cysteine to phenylalanine. Clonality was computed as 1 minus the Shannon entropy, with the entropy normalized by log2 of the number of productive unique TCRs. CD4 or CD8 identity of scalp clones was inferred by cross-referencing scalp TCRbeta sequences with sorted blood CD4 and CD8 repertoires. TCRdb holds this immuneACCESS table with in-frame rearrangements only. Some clones are missing; in checked studies, unresolved V genes explain under half, and the rest has no known cause. V, J and clone size were drawn from that table, and D and trimming were deduced from the DNA. In this sample the table shows under 150,000 clones, about two thirds of which occur a single time. 36% of the sample is in the top ten clones.

The paper's findings and limits, for the study overall: Shared TCR sequences between patients were less evident than in mice, which may be partly attributable to HLA diversity in the patient population. Unlike mouse skin, where gammadelta T cells dominate, normal human skin contains resident alphabeta T cells that get sequenced too, which complicates analysis of the scalp TCR repertoire. Higher clonality and more expanded CD8+ clones were observed in lesional scalp than in normal scalp, particularly in alopecia totalis/universalis, a finding suggestive of antigenic drive.

Sequenced input: CD8+ T cells sorted from blood. The sequence is built from TRBV30 and TRBJ2-2; confidence is insufficient to name the D gene. This TCR was sampled from a human donor in good health. Here the CDR3 is given as CAWSPANTGELFF. The DNA is as follows: TGTGCCTGGAGCCCAGCGAACACCGGGGAGCTGTTTTTT.